Listed below are T cell receptor beta chains from one sample, sequenced in a study of beta chain features in type 1 diabetes. Assay: immunoSEQ multiplex PCR; the TCRdb copy retains only in-frame clones and omits some. This table holds approximately 120,000 clones, roughly 40% found once. The specimen sequenced was stem cell memory CD4+ T cells from blood. The receptor set was obtained from a woman in her late teens or twenties in good health. Both conserved end residues are part of each CDR3. The D gene is left open where the match is weak. Not every row has a clone size; where given, it reads once, few, many or a size class.

TRBJ2-2 | TRBV5-1 | . | few | CASTPEGIGELFF | TGCGCCAGCACCCCGGAGGGTATCGGGGAGCTGTTTTTT
TRBJ1-2 | TRBV7-9 | TRBD1 | few | CASSPRTGDDGYTF | TGTGCCAGCAGCCCCAGGACAGGGGATGACGGCTACACCTTC
TRBJ2-1 | TRBV28 | . | . | CASLAQSYNEQFF | TGTGCCAGTTTAGCGCAATCCTACAATGAGCAGTTCTTC
TRBJ2-7 | TRBV7-9 | . | . | CASSLRGGPINEQYF | TGTGCCAGCAGCTTAAGAGGAGGGCCTATAAACGAGCAGTACTTC
TRBJ2-7 | TRBV11-1 | TRBD1 | . | CASSSLGQGVHEQYF | TGTGCCAGCAGCTCTTTGGGACAGGGGGTCCACGAGCAGTACTTC
TRBJ2-3 | TRBV9 | . | few | CASSAVSGSTDTQYF | TGTGCCAGCAGCGCCGTGAGCGGAAGCACAGATACGCAGTATTTT
TRBJ2-7 | TRBV7-2 | . | . | CASSLGRGSYEQYF | TGTGCCAGCAGCTTGGGCAGGGGCTCCTACGAGCAGTACTTC
TRBJ2-7 | TRBV11-2 | TRBD1 | . | CASSLVARGQGQQYF | TGTGCCAGCAGCTTAGTCGCTCGGGGACAGGGACAGCAGTACTTC
TRBJ2-7 | TRBV7-9 | . | . | CASSLGQAAYEQYF | TGTGCCAGCAGCTTAGGACAGGCCGCCTACGAGCAGTACTTC
TRBJ1-5 | TRBV2 | TRBD1 | . | CASSPGTGVRSNQPQHF | TGTGCCAGCAGTCCCGGGACAGGGGTGCGGAGCAATCAGCCCCAGCATTTT
TRBJ2-5 | TRBV7-6 | TRBD1 | . | CASSPPPGQGETQYF | TGTGCCAGCAGCCCCCCGCCAGGACAGGGGGAGACCCAGTACTTC
TRBJ2-7 | TRBV30 | . | once | CAWSVPGRAEQYF | TGTGCCTGGAGTGTACCCGGCAGGGCCGAGCAGTACTTC
TRBJ1-1 | TRBV6-5 | TRBD1 | . | CASSNRQGNTEAFF | TGTGCCAGCAGTAACCGACAGGGAAACACTGAAGCTTTCTTT